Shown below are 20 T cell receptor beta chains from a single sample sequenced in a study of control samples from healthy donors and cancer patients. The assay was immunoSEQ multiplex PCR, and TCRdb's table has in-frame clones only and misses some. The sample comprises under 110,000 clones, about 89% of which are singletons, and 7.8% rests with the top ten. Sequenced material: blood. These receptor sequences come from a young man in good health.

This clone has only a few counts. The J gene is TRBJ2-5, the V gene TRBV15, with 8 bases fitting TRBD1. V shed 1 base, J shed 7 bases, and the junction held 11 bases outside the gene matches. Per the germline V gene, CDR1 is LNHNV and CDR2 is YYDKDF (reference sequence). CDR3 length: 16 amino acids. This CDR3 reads CATSRGQGPSWGTQYF. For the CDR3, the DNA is TGTGCCACCAGCAGAGGACAGGGGCCATCCTGGGGGACCCAGTACTTC. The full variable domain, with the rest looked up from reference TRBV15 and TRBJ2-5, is DAMVIQNPRYQVTQFGKPVTLSCSQTLNHNVMYWYQQKSSQAPKLLFHYYDKDFNNEADTPDNFQSRRPNTSFCFLDIRSPGLGDTAMYLCATSRGQGPSWGTQYFGPGTRLLVL.

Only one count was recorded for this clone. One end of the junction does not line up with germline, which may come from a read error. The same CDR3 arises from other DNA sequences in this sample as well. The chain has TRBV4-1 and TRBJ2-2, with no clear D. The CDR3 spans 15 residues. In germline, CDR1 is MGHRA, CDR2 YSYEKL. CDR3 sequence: CASSQDFRDTGELFF. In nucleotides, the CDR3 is TGCGCCAGTAGCCAAGATTTTCGAGACACCGGGGAGCTGTTTTTT.

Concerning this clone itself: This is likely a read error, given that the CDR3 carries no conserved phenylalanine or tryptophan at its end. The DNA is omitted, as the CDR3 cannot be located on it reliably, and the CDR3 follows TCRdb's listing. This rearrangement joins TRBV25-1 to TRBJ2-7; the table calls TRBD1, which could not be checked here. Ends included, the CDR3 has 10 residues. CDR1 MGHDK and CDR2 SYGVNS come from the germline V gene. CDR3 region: CASSERGLPR.

Here the CDR3 DNA reads TGTGCCAGCAGCTTCGCTCCAAGTAGCGGCGCACAAGATACGCAGTATTTT. Residues: CASSFAPSSGAQDTQYF. The rearrangement joins TRBV7-6 to TRBJ2-3; tentatively, D is TRBD2 (6 bases). The V end lost 3 bases, the J end lost 5 bases, and 21 bases lay between the germline ends. CDR3 size: 17 residues. The germline V gene has CDR1 SGHVS and CDR2 FNYEAQ.

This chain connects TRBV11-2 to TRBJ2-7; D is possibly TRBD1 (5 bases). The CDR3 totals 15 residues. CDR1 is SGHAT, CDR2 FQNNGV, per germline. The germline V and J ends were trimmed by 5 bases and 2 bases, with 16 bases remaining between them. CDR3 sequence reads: CASSLSDSKTYEQYF. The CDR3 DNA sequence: TGTGCCAGCAGCCTATCAGACAGCAAGACCTACGAGCAGTACTTC. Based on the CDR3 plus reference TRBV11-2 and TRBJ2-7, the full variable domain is EAGVAQSPRYKIIEKRQSVAFWCNPISGHATLYWYQQILGQGPKLLIQFQNNGVVDDSQLPKDRFSAERLKGVDSTLKIQPAKLEDSAVYLCASSLSDSKTYEQYFGPGTRLTVT.

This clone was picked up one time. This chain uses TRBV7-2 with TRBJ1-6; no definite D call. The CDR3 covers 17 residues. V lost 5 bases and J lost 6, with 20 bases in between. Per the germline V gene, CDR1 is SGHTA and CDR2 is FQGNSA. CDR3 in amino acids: CASSHPTSHPPNSPLHF. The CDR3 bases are TGTGCCAGCAGCCATCCTACAAGCCACCCACCTAATTCACCCCTCCACTTT.

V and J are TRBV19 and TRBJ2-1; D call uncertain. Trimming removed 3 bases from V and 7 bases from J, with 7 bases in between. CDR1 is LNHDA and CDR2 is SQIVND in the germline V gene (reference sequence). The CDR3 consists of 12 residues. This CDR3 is CASSMGLNEQFF. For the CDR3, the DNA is TGTGCCAGTAGTATGGGTCTTAATGAGCAGTTCTTC.

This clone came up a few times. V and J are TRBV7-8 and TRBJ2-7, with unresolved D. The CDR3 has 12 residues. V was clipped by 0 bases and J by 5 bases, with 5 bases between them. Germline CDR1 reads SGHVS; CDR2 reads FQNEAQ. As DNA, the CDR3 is TGTGCCAGCAGCTTAGCGCAGGACGAGCAGTACTTC. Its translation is CASSLAQDEQYF. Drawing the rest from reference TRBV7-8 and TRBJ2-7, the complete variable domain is GAGVSQSPRYKVAKRGQDVALRCDPISGHVSLFWYQQALGQGPEFLTYFQNEAQLDKSGLPSDRFFAERPEGSVSTLKIQRTQQEDSAVYLCASSLAQDEQYFGPGTRLTVT.

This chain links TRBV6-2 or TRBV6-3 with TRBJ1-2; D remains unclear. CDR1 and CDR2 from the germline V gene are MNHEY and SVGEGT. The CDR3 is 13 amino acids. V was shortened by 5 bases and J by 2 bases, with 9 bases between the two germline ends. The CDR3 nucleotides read TGTGCCAGCAGTCTTGGCGGCAACTATGGCTACACCTTC. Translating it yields CASSLGGNYGYTF.

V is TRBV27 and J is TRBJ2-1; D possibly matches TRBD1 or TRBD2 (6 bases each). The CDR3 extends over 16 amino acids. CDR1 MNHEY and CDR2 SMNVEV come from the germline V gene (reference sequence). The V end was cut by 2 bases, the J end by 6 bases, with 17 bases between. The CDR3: CASSLMGGALPNEQFF. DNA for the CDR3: TGTGCCAGCAGTTTAATGGGGGGCGCTCTCCCCAATGAGCAGTTCTTC.

CDR3 residues: CASSRYRYQETQYF. CDR3 DNA sequence: TGTGCCAGCAGCCGTTACCGATATCAAGAGACCCAGTACTTC. The V and J genes are TRBV6-5 and TRBJ2-5; D is undetermined. Germline lookup yields CDR1 MNHEY and CDR2 SVGAGI. The germline V and J ends were trimmed by 6 bases and 2 bases, with 13 bases remaining between them. The CDR3 contains 14 residues.

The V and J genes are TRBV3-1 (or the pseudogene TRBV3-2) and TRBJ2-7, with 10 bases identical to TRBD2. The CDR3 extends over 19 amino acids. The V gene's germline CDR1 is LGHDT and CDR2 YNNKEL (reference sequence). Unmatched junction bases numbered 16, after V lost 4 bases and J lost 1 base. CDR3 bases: TGTGCCAGCAGCCCCGTGGTGACTAGCGGGTATTCGGGATCCTACGAGCAGTACTTC. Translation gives CASSPVVTSGYSGSYEQYF.

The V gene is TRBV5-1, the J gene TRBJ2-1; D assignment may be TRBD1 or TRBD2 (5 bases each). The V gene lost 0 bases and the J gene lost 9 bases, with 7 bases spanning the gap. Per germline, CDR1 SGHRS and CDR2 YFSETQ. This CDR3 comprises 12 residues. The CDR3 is CASSLGGTEQFF. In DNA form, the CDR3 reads TGCGCCAGCAGCTTGGGGGGGACTGAGCAGTTCTTC. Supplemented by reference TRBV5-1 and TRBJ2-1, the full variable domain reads KAGVTQTPRYLIKTRGQQVTLSCSPISGHRSVSWYQQTPGQGLQFLFEYFSETQRNKGNFPGRFSGRQFSNSRSEMNVSTLELGDSALYLCASSLGGTEQFFGPGTRLTVL.

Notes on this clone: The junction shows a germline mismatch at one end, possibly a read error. The CDR3 protein is CARSAGADTEAFF. The CDR3 region has the DNA TGTGCCAGAAGTGCGGGGGCGGATACTGAAGCTTTCTTT. The V and J genes are TRBV2 and TRBJ1-1, with a weak D call TRBD1 (6 bases). The CDR3 totals 13 residues. Germline V lookup: CDR1 SNHLY, CDR2 FYNNEI.

CDR3 in DNA: TGTGCCAGCCTTCGAAGGCTAGAAGAGACCCAGTACTTC. It is translated as CASLRRLEETQYF. This chain links TRBV2 with TRBJ2-5; D not certain. CDR1 SNHLY and CDR2 FYNNEI come from the germline V gene. V was trimmed by 8 bases and J by 3 bases, leaving 13 bases between them. The CDR3 consists of 13 residues.

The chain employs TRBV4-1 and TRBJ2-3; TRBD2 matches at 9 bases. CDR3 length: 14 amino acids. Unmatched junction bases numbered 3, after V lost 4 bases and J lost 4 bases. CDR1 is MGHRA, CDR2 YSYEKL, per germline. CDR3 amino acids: CASSPTSGPDTQYF. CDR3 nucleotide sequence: TGCGCCAGCAGCCCCACTAGCGGGCCAGATACGCAGTATTTT.

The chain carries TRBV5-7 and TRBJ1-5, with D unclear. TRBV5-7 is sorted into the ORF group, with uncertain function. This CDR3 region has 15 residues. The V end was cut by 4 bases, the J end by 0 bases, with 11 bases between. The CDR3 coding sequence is TGTGCCAGCAGCCCTCGACGGAGTAGCAATCAGCCCCAGCATTTT. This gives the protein CASSPRRSSNQPQHF.

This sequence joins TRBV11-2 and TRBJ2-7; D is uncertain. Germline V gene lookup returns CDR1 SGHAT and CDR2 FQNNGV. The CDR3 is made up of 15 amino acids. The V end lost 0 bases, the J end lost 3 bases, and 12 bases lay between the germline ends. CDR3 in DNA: TGTGCCAGCAGCTTAGATTCGGGCTCCCGCTACGAGCAGTACTTC. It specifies CASSLDSGSRYEQYF.

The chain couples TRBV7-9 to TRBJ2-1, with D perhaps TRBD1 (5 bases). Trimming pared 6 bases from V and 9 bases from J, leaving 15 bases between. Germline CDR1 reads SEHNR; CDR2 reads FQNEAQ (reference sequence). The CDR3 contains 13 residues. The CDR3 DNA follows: TGTGCCAGCAGTTTCAGCCAGGGTAGTGAGCAGTTCTTC. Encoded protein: CASSFSQGSEQFF.

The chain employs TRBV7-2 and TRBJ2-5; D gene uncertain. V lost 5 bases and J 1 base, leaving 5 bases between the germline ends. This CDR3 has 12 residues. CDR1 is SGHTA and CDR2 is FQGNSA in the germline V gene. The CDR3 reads CASSIFQETQYF. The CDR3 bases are TGTGCCAGCAGCATATTCCAAGAGACCCAGTACTTC. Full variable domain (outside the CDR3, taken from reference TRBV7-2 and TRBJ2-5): GAGVSQSPSNKVTEKGKDVELRCDPISGHTALYWYRQSLGQGLEFLIYFQGNSAPDKSGLPSDRFSAERTGGSVSTLTIQRTQQEDSAVYLCASSIFQETQYFGPGTRLLVL.